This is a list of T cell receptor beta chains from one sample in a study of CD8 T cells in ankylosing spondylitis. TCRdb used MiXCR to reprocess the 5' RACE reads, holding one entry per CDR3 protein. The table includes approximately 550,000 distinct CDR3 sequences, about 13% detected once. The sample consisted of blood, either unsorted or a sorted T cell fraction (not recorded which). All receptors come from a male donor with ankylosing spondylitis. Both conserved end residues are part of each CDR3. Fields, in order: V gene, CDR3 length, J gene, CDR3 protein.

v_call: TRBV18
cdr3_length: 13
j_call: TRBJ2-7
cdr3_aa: CASAQGLPYEQYF

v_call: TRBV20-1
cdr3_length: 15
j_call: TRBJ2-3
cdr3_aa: CSASVGRRVTDTQYF

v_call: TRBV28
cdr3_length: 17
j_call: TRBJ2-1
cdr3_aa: CASGPLFQREHPNEQFF

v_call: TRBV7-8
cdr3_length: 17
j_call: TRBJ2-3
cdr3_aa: CASSPRRLADSTDTQYF

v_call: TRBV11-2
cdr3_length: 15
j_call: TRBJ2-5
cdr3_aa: CASSLGLTTGGTQYF

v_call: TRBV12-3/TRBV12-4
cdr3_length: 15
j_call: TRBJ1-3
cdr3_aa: CASSWTGTSGNTIYF

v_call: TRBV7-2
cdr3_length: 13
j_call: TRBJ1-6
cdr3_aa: CASSEVPNSPLHF

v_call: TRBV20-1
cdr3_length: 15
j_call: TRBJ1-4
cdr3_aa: CSAIHPTTTNEKLFF

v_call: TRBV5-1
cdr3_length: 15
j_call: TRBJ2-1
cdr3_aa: CASSLDWDRVYEQFF

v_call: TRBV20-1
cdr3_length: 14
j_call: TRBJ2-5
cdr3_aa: CSAKHLAGEETQYF

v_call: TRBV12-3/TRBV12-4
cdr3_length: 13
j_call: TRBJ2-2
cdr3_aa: CATRQTNTGELFF

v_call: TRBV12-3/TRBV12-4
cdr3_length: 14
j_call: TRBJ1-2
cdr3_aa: CASSLGTDLYGYTF

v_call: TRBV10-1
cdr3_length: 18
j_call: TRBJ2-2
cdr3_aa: CASSPGGFAGAGTGELFF

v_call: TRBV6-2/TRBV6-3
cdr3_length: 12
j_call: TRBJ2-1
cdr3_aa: CASRPRDNEQFF

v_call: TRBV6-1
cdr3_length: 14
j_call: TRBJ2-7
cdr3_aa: CASKRDTSIGEQYF

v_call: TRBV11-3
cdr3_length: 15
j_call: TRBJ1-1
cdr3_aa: CASSPDGQENTEAFF

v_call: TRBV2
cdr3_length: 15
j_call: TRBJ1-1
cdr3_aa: CASSQGQASNTEAFF

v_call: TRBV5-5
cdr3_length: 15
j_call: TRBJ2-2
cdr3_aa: CASTGIGEFTGELFF

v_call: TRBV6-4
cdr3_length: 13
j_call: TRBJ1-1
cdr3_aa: CASSVDRDTEAFF

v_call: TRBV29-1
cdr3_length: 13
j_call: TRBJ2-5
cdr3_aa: CSVAGQGLETQYF

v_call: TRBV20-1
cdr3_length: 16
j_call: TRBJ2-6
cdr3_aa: CSARESYGSGANVLTF

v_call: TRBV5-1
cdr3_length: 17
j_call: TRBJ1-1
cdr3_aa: CASSLAGLTGVNTEAFF